These 2 T cell receptor beta chains came from one sample sequenced in a study of cytomegalovirus exposure and HLA in healthy donors. The table came from immunoSEQ multiplex PCR; TCRdb's copy has only in-frame clones and leaves some out. The data show 65,000 to 80,000 clones, about 93% seen once. Sample: PBMCs. These receptor sequences come from a woman between 18 and 29 years old in good health and CMV-seronegative.

This rearrangement joins TRBV4-3 to TRBJ1-1, with TRBD1 as a possible D gene (5 bases). V gave up 4 bases and J gave up 2 bases, with 11 bases separating them. The germline gives CDR1 LGHNA, CDR2 YSLEER. CDR3 length equals 14 residues. CDR3 amino acids: CASSLDSINTEAFF. The CDR3, as DNA: TGCGCCAGCAGCCTTGACAGTATTAACACTGAAGCTTTCTTT.

This clone was counted a single time. The chain employs TRBV29-1 and TRBJ2-3; 13 positions agree with TRBD2. The germline gives CDR1 SQVTM, CDR2 ANQGSEA. The CDR3 sequence is 19 residues long. V gave up 1 base and J gave up 0 bases; unmatched junction bases: 10. The CDR3 region has the DNA TGCAGCGTTGAAGGGGAGACGACTAGCGGGGGGATAAGCACAGATACGCAGTATTTT. Its protein is CSVEGETTSGGISTDTQYF.